This TCR beta chain was found in a study of cytomegalovirus exposure and HLA in healthy donors. Study findings and constraints: TCR beta sequences reportedly predicted most subjects' HLA-A and HLA-B alleles accurately. Presence/absence results assume similar sequencing depth per donor, which may not hold.

Researchers ran the PCR with 60 Vbeta and 13 Jbeta primers. Sequencing used immunoSEQ multiplex PCR; TCRdb keeps in-frame clones, though not all of them. Found here are about 160,000 clones, approximately 90% of them singletons; the top ten hold about 0.93%. Donors in the study were healthy people who gave bone marrow. The CDR3 has 15 residues. The V gene's germline CDR1 is MGHDK and CDR2 SYGVNS. V trimming: 4 bases; J trimming: 6 bases; junction bases outside the gene matches: 7. Of note for this clone: Its antigen is unknown.

The V gene is TRBV25-1, the J gene TRBJ1-4, with 8 bases that match TRBD1. Sequencing was done on a sample of PBMCs. The sequence was collected from a woman between 25 and 40 years old in good health and CMV-seronegative. The CDR3 bases are TGTGCCAGCAGTGGATGGACAGGGCGGGATGAAAAACTGTTTTTT. The encoded protein is CASSGWTGRDEKLFF. The full variable domain, its missing parts supplied by reference TRBV25-1 and TRBJ1-4, is EADIYQTPRYLVIGTGKKITLECSQTMGHDKMYWYQQDPGMELHLIHYSYGVNSTEKGDLSSESTVSRIRTEHFPLTLESARPSHTSQYLCASSGWTGRDEKLFFGSGTQLSVL.